One and the same sample provided the 12 T cell receptor beta chains below, sequenced in a study of blood T cell repertoires in COVID-19. Here immunoSEQ multiplex PCR was the method, and the copy in TCRdb shows in-frame clones only, minus some. The sample carries approximately 130,000 clones, roughly 81% recorded once. The sample was peripheral blood. These receptors were taken from a human donor in a cohort sampled during active COVID-19.

V is TRBV5-1 and J is TRBJ1-3; D not certain. Germline V gives CDR1 SGHRS, CDR2 YFSETQ. This CDR3 region has 13 residues. Trimming pared 6 bases from V and 4 bases from J, leaving 11 bases between. This chain's CDR3 is CASTEVFGNTIYF. Written as DNA, the CDR3 is TGCGCCAGCACCGAGGTCTTCGGAAACACCATATATTTT.

The chain recombines TRBV12-5 with TRBJ1-4; possibly TRBD1 for D (6 bases). Trimming took 6 bases from V and 4 from J, leaving 15 bases between them. Germline V CDR1 and CDR2: LGHNT, FRNRAP. The CDR3 has 15 amino acids. CDR3 DNA sequence: TGTGCTAGTGGATCACCGGACAGATATAATGAAAAACTGTTTTTT. This translates into CASGSPDRYNEKLFF.

This clone occurred a few times. The chain employs TRBV5-6 and TRBJ2-7, with D possibly TRBD2 on 5 matching bases. The V end was cut by 0 bases, the J end by 0 bases, with 10 bases between. The CDR3 runs to 15 residues. CDR1 SGHDT and CDR2 YYEEEE come from the germline V gene. The CDR3, as DNA: TGTGCCAGCAGCTTGGCCGGGAAGGGCTCCTACGAGCAGTACTTC. Residues: CASSLAGKGSYEQYF.

The V and J genes are TRBV3-1 (or the pseudogene TRBV3-2) and TRBJ2-5; a possible D gene is TRBD1 (6 bases). In germline, CDR1 is LGHDT, CDR2 YNNKEL (reference sequence). V dropped 0 bases and J dropped 4 bases, with 15 bases sitting between them. The CDR3 spans 16 residues. The CDR3 DNA reads as TGTGCCAGCAGCCAAGATCGAGACAGGAGGCGAGAGACCCAGTACTTC. Translation gives CASSQDRDRRRETQYF.

The chain carries TRBV6-1 and TRBJ1-1, with a possible D match to TRBD1 (6 bases). The CDR3 consists of 14 residues. Germline V CDR1 and CDR2: MNHNS, SASEGT. The germline V and J ends were trimmed by 5 bases and 0 bases, with 10 bases remaining between them. The DNA of the CDR3 is TGTGCCAGCAGTACAGGGTCCGTGAACACTGAAGCTTTCTTT. Amino acids: CASSTGSVNTEAFF.

V and J are TRBV9 and TRBJ1-1; TRBD1 matches 10 bases. Per germline, CDR1 SGDLS and CDR2 YYNGEE. J gave up 4 bases and V 3 bases, and 6 bases lay outside the gene matches. The CDR3 loop spans 15 amino acids. This CDR3 is CASSADRGRSTEAFF. In DNA form, the CDR3 reads TGTGCCAGCAGCGCAGACAGGGGGCGGAGCACTGAAGCTTTCTTT.

The chain recombines TRBV2 with TRBJ2-1, with D possibly TRBD2 on 7 matching bases. In germline, CDR1 is SNHLY, CDR2 FYNNEI. The CDR3 sequence is 16 residues long. Between the trimmed V and J ends, which lost 4 bases and 7 bases, there was a span of 20 bases. The CDR3 region is CASSGGGGGLSNEQFF. Here the CDR3 DNA reads TGTGCCAGCAGTGGGGGAGGGGGGGGCCTTTCGAATGAGCAGTTCTTC.

With respect to this clone: In the same sample, other DNA sequences code for this CDR3. The chain carries TRBV18 and TRBJ1-1, with 7 bases aligning to TRBD1. CDR1 and CDR2 from the germline V gene are KGHSH and LQKENI. V lost 3 bases to trimming and J lost 4 bases; unmatched junction nucleotides: 2. There are 13 residues in the CDR3. DNA of the CDR3: TGTGCCAGCTCACCCACAGGGGCCACTGAAGCTTTCTTT. Translated: CASSPTGATEAFF.

The chain couples TRBV20-1 to TRBJ1-1, with D unclear. The V gene's germline CDR1 is DFQATT and CDR2 SNEGSKA (reference sequence). The V gene lost 3 bases and the J gene lost 0 bases, with 8 bases spanning the gap. CDR3 length: 13 amino acids. The CDR3 DNA sequence: TGCAGTGCTAGTGCATCAGTGAACACTGAAGCTTTCTTT. This codes for CSASASVNTEAFF.

V gene TRBV11-2 combines with J gene TRBJ2-7, with D maybe TRBD1 (5 bases). This CDR3 has 14 residues. Germline V CDR1 and CDR2: SGHAT, FQNNGV. V dropped 1 base and J dropped 6 bases, with 13 bases sitting between them. The CDR3 DNA follows: TGTGCCAGCAGCTTAGCGCAGGGTCCCCTCGAGCAGTACTTC. The encoded protein is CASSLAQGPLEQYF.

A word on this clone: Distinct nucleotide sequences in the sample also encode this CDR3. J is TRBJ2-7 and V is TRBV14; D might be TRBD2 (6 bases). V was clipped by 1 base and J by 5 bases, with 12 bases between them. The CDR3 is 14 amino acids. CDR1 and CDR2 from the germline V gene are SGHDN and FVKESK. In nucleotides, the CDR3 is TGTGCCAGCAGCCAAGGTGGAGGGTTCCACGAGCAGTACTTC. It codes for CASSQGGGFHEQYF. Full variable domain (outside the CDR3, taken from reference TRBV14 and TRBJ2-7): EAGVTQFPSHSVIEKGQTVTLRCDPISGHDNLYWYRRVMGKEIKFLLHFVKESKQDESGMPNNRFLAERTGGTYSTLKVQPAELEDSGVYFCASSQGGGFHEQYFGPGTRLTVT.

J is TRBJ2-5 and V is TRBV6-5, with 10 bases fitting TRBD1. The CDR3 sequence is 15 residues long. Germline loops: CDR1 MNHEY, CDR2 SVGAGI. The trim removed 6 bases at V and 1 base at J, leaving 5 bases unmatched. The CDR3 DNA sequence: TGTGCCAGCAGACCGACAGGGGGCCCCCAAGAGACCCAGTACTTC. Amino acids: CASRPTGGPQETQYF.